This T cell receptor beta chain originates from a study of blood T cells in healthy people across ages. As for this clonotype: Its antigen is undetermined.

The CDR3 is 16 residues long. Trimming removed 4 bases from V and 4 bases from J, with 19 bases in between. Germline CDR1 is MGHRA and CDR2 is YSYEKL. Study conclusions and caveats: One million T cells yielded diversity estimates that were considered underestimates.

Combining a sample-barcoded 5' primer with a J-beta primer mix, a second PCR ran for roughly 7 to 12 cycles. MiXCR, applied by TCRdb to the 5' RACE reads, yields one record per CDR3 protein. The sample carries over 1,200,000 distinct CDR3 sequences, roughly 60% recorded once. The rearrangement uses TRBV4-1 and TRBJ2-5; possibly TRBD2 for D (5 bases). This receptor was identified in a man in his late teens or twenties in good health. The sample consisted of blood. Here the CDR3 reads CASSRLPPGSGETQYF. The CDR3 nucleotides read TGCGCCAGCAGCCGTCTGCCTCCGGGGAGCGGAGAGACCCAGTACTTC.